These 21 T cell receptor beta chains were all obtained from the same sample, sequenced in a study of graft-versus-host responses after intestinal transplantation (dated by TCRdb to the early 2020s). No antigens are known for them. Reading the label with the study, this specimen's time point is: cells obtained before transplantation from donor or recipient. Receptors were amplified or captured by the immunoSEQ multiplex PCR assay. TCRdb re-hosts the immuneACCESS table, in-frame sequences only. Its copies lack some clones; in the studies checked, an unresolved V gene accounts for under half of them, and the cause for the rest is not known. Here the sample has 98,000 or so clones; about 90% occur a single time. The ten largest account for approximately 1% of the sample. Sequencing was performed on unstimulated CD4+ T cells sorted from spleen or lymph node cells, taken before intestinal transplant. The origin of the receptors is a human donor who received an intestinal transplant.

The chain carries TRBV6-4 and TRBJ2-5, with 11 nucleotides matching TRBD2. With 3 bases clipped from V and 2 bases from J, the junction kept 2 bases outside the gene matches. CDR1 is MRHNA, CDR2 SNTAGT, per germline. CDR3 length: 15 residues. CDR3 sequence reads: CASSETSGGQETQYF. CDR3 nucleotides: TGTGCCAGCAGTGAAACTAGCGGGGGACAAGAGACCCAGTACTTC.

V and J are TRBV20-1 and TRBJ1-4; no definite D call. Trimming stripped 3 bases from V and 13 bases from J, with 12 bases between. Germline CDR1 DFQATT, CDR2 SNEGSKA (reference sequence). The CDR3 is 11 residues long. This chain's CDR3 is CSASLVEGLFF. The CDR3 DNA sequence: TGCAGTGCTAGTTTAGTCGAAGGACTGTTTTTT.

This clone has a handful of counts. This rearrangement joins TRBV6-5 to TRBJ1-2; TRBD1 agrees at 7 bases. Germline CDR1 and CDR2: MNHEY and SVGAGI. Germline trimming cut 4 bases from V and 3 bases from J; bases unmatched to any gene: 2. The CDR3 runs to 13 residues. Here the CDR3 reads CASSFDRDYGYTF. The CDR3 DNA follows: TGTGCCAGCAGTTTCGACAGGGACTATGGCTACACCTTC.

A single count supports this clone. The chain joins TRBV4-2 to TRBJ2-1; tentatively, D is TRBD1 (5 bases). This CDR3 is built from 15 residues. V was pared by 2 bases and J by 0 bases, with 8 bases between. Germline values: CDR1 LGHNA, CDR2 YNFKEQ. The CDR3 bases are TGTGCCAGCAGCCAATTCAGGGACTCCTACAATGAGCAGTTCTTC. Residues: CASSQFRDSYNEQFF.

The chain combines TRBV19 with TRBJ1-5, with TRBD1 matching over 10 bases. Germline CDR1 is LNHDA and CDR2 is SQIVND (reference sequence). The length of the CDR3 is 19 residues. The J segment lost 1 base and the V segment lost 3 bases, leaving 12 bases of the junction unmatched. The CDR3 reads CASSIGTGDPWGSNQPQHF. The CDR3 DNA follows: TGTGCCAGTAGTATTGGGACAGGGGACCCCTGGGGAAGCAATCAGCCCCAGCATTTT.

The rearrangement links TRBV7-9 to TRBJ2-4, with TRBD2 identical over 10 bases. This CDR3 contains 16 residues. After removal of 5 bases from V and 9 bases from J, the junction contained 13 bases not matched to a gene. Per the germline V gene, CDR1 is SEHNR and CDR2 is FQNEAQ (reference sequence). The CDR3 here is CASSRWSGRALTIQYF. The DNA of the CDR3 is TGTGCCAGCAGCCGGTGGAGCGGGAGGGCCTTAACCATTCAGTACTTC.

This clone was detected once. One end of the junction fails to match germline, which may point to a read error. The CDR3 nucleotides read TGTGCCAGCAGCCATCCCTTGGCGGGAAACACCGGGGAGCCGTTTTTT. Amino acid sequence: CASSHPLAGNTGEPFF. The chain links TRBV4-2 to TRBJ2-2; weak D call: TRBD2 (6 bases). Germline lookup yields CDR1 LGHNA and CDR2 YNFKEQ. This CDR3 has 16 residues.

The chain employs TRBV6-1 and TRBJ2-7; 8 bases line up with TRBD2. CDR1 and CDR2 from the germline V gene are MNHNS and SASEGT. There are 14 residues in the CDR3. J lost 7 bases, V lost 7 bases, and 12 bases had no gene match. The CDR3 here is CASNPTAGVGEQYF. DNA for the CDR3: TGTGCCAGCAACCCCACAGCGGGAGTTGGAGAGCAGTACTTC.

This chain links TRBV15 with TRBJ2-2, with D unclear. V lost 0 bases, J lost 6 bases, and 11 bases lay in between. The CDR3 sequence is 15 residues long. Germline assignment: CDR1 LNHNV and CDR2 YYDKDF (reference sequence). The CDR3 region is CATSRDPLLAGELFF. The CDR3, as DNA: TGTGCCACCAGCAGAGACCCTCTTTTAGCCGGGGAGCTGTTTTTT. Full variable domain (remainder filled in from reference TRBV15 and TRBJ2-2): DAMVIQNPRYQVTQFGKPVTLSCSQTLNHNVMYWYQQKSSQAPKLLFHYYDKDFNNEADTPDNFQSRRPNTSFCFLDIRSPGLGDTAMYLCATSRDPLLAGELFFGEGSRLTVL.

The chain is built from TRBV5-1 and TRBJ2-3; the match to TRBD2 covers 8 bases. CDR1 and CDR2 (germline): SGHRS, YFSETQ. The CDR3 loop spans 15 amino acids. Germline trimming cut 5 bases from V and 1 base from J; bases unmatched to any gene: 6. The CDR3 here is CASRLSGIGTDTQYF. CDR3 DNA: TGCGCCAGCAGACTTAGCGGGATAGGCACAGATACGCAGTATTTT.

The J gene is TRBJ1-6, the V gene TRBV27; 7 nucleotides match TRBD1. With 6 bases clipped from V and 0 bases from J, the junction kept 17 bases outside the gene matches. The germline V gene has CDR1 MNHEY and CDR2 SMNVEV (reference sequence). This CDR3 has 20 amino acids. As DNA, the CDR3 is TGTGCCAGCAGCCCTCAGGGGAGGAGGGGGCAGAGCTCCTATAATTCACCCCTCCACTTT. Translation: CASSPQGRRGQSSYNSPLHF.

The chain recombines TRBV2 with TRBJ2-1, with 14 nucleotides matching TRBD2. CDR1 and CDR2 (germline): SNHLY, FYNNEI. The CDR3 is 20 amino acids. V gave up 0 bases and J gave up 4 bases; unmatched junction bases: 11. The CDR3 is CASSEARGTSGSVLYNEQFF. The DNA of the CDR3 is TGTGCCAGCAGTGAAGCGCGGGGGACTAGCGGGAGTGTGCTATACAATGAGCAGTTCTTC.

This sequence joins TRBV27 and TRBJ1-1; D remains unclear. In germline, CDR1 is MNHEY, CDR2 SMNVEV (reference sequence). CDR3 length: 14 amino acids. The germline V and J ends were trimmed by 2 bases and 5 bases, with 12 bases remaining between them. The CDR3 bases are TGTGCCAGCAGTTTAGGGAGGGTAGGAACTGAAGCTTTCTTT. Translated, it gives CASSLGRVGTEAFF.

V and J are TRBV11-2 and TRBJ2-7; unclear D gene. The CDR3 sequence is 15 residues long. V was pared by 1 base and J by 0 bases, with 10 bases between. Germline V lookup: CDR1 SGHAT, CDR2 FQNNGV. CDR3 DNA: TGTGCCAGCAGCTTAGGCCCGACTCCCTCCTACGAGCAGTACTTC. Protein sequence: CASSLGPTPSYEQYF.

This rearrangement joins TRBV18 to TRBJ2-2; no reliable D call. Trimming left V 3 bases short and J 6 bases short, with 11 bases between. The germline CDR1 and CDR2 sequences are KGHSH and LQKENI. The CDR3 has 14 residues. DNA for the CDR3: TGTGCCAGCTCACCGGCCTCGGCTCCCGGGGAGCTGTTTTTT. It specifies CASSPASAPGELFF.

The V and J genes are TRBV5-1 and TRBJ2-5; D not resolved. The CDR3 is 11 amino acids. Germline V CDR1 and CDR2: SGHRS, YFSETQ. Trimming took off 5 bases at V and 3 bases at J, with 5 bases between the two ends. This chain's CDR3 is CASRVEETQYF. The CDR3 DNA reads as TGCGCCAGCAGGGTGGAAGAGACCCAGTACTTC.

This clone occurred a few times. V gene TRBV5-6 combines with J gene TRBJ1-6; no clear D gene. CDR3 length: 12 amino acids. V lost 4 bases to trimming and J lost 10 bases, with 9 bases between them. The germline V gene has CDR1 SGHDT and CDR2 YYEEEE. CDR3 region: CASSVVFSPLHF. Written as DNA, the CDR3 is TGTGCCAGCAGCGTAGTATTCTCACCCCTCCACTTT.

The genes are TRBV5-1 and TRBJ2-5, with D unresolved. The V gene's germline CDR1 is SGHRS and CDR2 YFSETQ. Trimming pared 0 bases from V and 1 base from J, leaving 7 bases between. The CDR3 consists of 14 residues. The DNA for the CDR3 is TGCGCCAGCAGCTTGGCCGGTAGCCAAGAGACCCAGTACTTC. Its translation is CASSLAGSQETQYF. Variable domain in full (rest from reference TRBV5-1 and TRBJ2-5): KAGVTQTPRYLIKTRGQQVTLSCSPISGHRSVSWYQQTPGQGLQFLFEYFSETQRNKGNFPGRFSGRQFSNSRSEMNVSTLELGDSALYLCASSLAGSQETQYFGPGTRLLVL.

The CDR3 here is CASSFGGTGGETQYF. The CDR3, as DNA: TGTGCCAGCAGCTTCGGCGGGACGGGAGGGGAGACCCAGTACTTC. V and J are TRBV11-2 and TRBJ2-5; TRBD2 matches 8 bases. The ends lost 3 bases at V and 5 bases at J; junction bases unmatched: 8. This CDR3 has 15 residues. CDR1 SGHAT and CDR2 FQNNGV come from the germline V gene.

The rearrangement uses TRBV11-2 and TRBJ2-1; D may be TRBD1 (6 bases). CDR1 is SGHAT, CDR2 FQNNGV, per germline. This CDR3 comprises 15 residues. Trimming removed 4 bases at V and 3 bases at J, with 13 bases between. CDR3 DNA sequence: TGTGCCAGCAGCTACACAATAGGGGGCTACAATGAGCAGTTCTTC. Encoded protein: CASSYTIGGYNEQFF.

The rearrangement uses TRBV6-5 and TRBJ2-7, with TRBD1 matching over 8 bases. Per germline, CDR1 MNHEY and CDR2 SVGAGI. J was trimmed by 3 bases and V by 10 bases; bases with no gene match: 14. This CDR3 has 15 residues. The CDR3 sequence: CANTFPGTGNYEQYF. CDR3 nucleotides: TGTGCCAACACCTTCCCCGGGACAGGTAACTACGAGCAGTACTTC.